This TCR beta chain is drawn from a study of blood T cell repertoires in COVID-19. Study background: Acute and convalescent COVID-19 samples came from the United States, Italy and Spain. Sources were T cells, B-cell-depleted T cells, or PBMCs; the material itself was cDNA or gDNA.

Germline V gene sequence: CDR1 KGHSH, CDR2 LQKENI. V lost 1 base, J lost 2 bases, and 5 bases stayed unmatched. This CDR3 spans 16 amino acids. This clone has just one count. Source study methods: Amplification with reference gene primers provided the estimates of nucleated cell counts. This table comes from immunoSEQ multiplex PCR, and its TCRdb copy is limited to in-frame clones, with some not included. V, J and clone size are those of that table, while D and trimming were read from the DNA. Of 30,000 to 35,000 clones in the sample, around nine tenths were seen once. The rearrangement joins TRBV18 to TRBJ2-1, with TRBD1 identical over 7 bases. The sequencing sample was made of peripheral blood. This clonotype originated in a man in his 70s with acute or convalescent COVID-19. The CDR3 reads CASSPRQGDPYNEQFF. CDR3 DNA sequence: TGTGCCAGCTCACCACGGCAGGGGGACCCCTACAATGAGCAGTTCTTC. The variable domain in full, with the rest retrieved from reference TRBV18 and TRBJ2-1, is NAGVMQNPRHLVRRRGQEARLRCSPMKGHSHVYWYRQLPEEGLKFMVYLQKENIIDESGMPKERFSAEFPKEGPSILRIQQVVRGDSAAYFCASSPRQGDPYNEQFFGPGTRLTVL.